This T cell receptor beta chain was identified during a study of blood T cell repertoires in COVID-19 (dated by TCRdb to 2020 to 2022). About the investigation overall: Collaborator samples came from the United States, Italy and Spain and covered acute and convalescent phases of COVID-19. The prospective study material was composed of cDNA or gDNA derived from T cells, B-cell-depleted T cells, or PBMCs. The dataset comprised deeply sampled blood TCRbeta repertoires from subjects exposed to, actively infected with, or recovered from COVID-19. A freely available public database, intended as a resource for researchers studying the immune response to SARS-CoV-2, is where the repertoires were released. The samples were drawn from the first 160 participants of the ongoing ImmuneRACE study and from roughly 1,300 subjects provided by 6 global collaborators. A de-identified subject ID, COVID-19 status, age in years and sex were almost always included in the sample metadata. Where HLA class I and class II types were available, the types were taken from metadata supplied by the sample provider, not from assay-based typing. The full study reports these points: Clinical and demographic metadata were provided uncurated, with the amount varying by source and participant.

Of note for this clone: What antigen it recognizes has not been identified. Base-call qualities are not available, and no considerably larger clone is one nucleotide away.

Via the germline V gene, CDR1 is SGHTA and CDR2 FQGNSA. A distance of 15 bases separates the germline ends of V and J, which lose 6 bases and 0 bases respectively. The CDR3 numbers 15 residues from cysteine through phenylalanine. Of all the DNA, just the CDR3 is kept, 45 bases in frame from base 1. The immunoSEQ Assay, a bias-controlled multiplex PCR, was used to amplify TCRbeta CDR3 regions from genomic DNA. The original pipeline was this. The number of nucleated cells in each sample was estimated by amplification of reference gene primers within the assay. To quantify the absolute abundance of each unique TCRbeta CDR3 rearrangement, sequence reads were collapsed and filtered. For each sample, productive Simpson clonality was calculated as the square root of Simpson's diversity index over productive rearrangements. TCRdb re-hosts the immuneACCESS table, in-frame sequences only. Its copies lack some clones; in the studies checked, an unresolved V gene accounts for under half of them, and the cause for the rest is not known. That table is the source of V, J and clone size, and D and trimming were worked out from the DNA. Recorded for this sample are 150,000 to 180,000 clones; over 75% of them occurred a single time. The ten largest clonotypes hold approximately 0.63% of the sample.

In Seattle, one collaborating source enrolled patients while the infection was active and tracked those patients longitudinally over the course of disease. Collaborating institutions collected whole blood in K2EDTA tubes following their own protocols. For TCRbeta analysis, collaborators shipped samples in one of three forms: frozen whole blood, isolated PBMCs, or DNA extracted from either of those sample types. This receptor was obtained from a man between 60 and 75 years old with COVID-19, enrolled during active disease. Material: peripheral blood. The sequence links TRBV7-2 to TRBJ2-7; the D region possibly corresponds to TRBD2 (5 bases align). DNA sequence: TGTGCCAGCAGTATCAGTGAGGGCGTCTCCTACGAGCAGTACTTC. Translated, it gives CASSISEGVSYEQYF. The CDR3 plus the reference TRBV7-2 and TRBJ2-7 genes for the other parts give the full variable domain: GAGVSQSPSNKVTEKGKDVELRCDPISGHTALYWYRQSLGQGLEFLIYFQGNSAPDKSGLPSDRFSAERTGGSVSTLTIQRTQQEDSAVYLCASSISEGVSYEQYFGPGTRLTVT.